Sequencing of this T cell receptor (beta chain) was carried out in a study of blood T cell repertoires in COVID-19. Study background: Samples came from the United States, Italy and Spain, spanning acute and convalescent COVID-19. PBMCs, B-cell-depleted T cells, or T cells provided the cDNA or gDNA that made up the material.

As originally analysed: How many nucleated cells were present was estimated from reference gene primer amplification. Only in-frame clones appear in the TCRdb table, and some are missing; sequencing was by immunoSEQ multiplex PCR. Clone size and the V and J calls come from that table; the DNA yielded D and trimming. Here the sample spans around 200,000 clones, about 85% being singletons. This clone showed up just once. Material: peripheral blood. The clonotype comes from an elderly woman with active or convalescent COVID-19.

Here the CDR3 reads CASSYVTGGDTEAFF. As DNA, the CDR3 is TGTGCCAGCAGTTATGTGACAGGGGGCGACACTGAAGCTTTCTTT. The chain employs TRBV6-5 and TRBJ1-1, with 10 nucleotides matching TRBD1. Germline V CDR1 and CDR2: MNHEY, SVGAGI. This CDR3 comprises 15 residues. J lost 3 bases, V lost 3 bases, and 4 bases had no gene match.